These T cell receptor beta chains were read from a single sample in a study of STAT3 mutations in large granular lymphocyte leukemia. Using immunoSEQ multiplex PCR, the repertoire was profiled, and TCRdb retains in-frame clones only, with some absent. The sample holds almost 25,000 clones, 94% seen once. Source material: peripheral blood mononuclear cells. These receptor sequences come from a man in his forties with T-cell large granular lymphocyte leukemia. Some clones in this sample may be carry-over from other donors' samples. Each CDR3 is given with its conserved first and last residue. D genes are given only for firm matches. For some rows the clone size is stated as once, few or many, or as a class when expanded; others skip it.

TRBV7-9	TRBD2	once	TRBJ2-7	TGTGCCAGCAGCCCTGTGGGGGGGAGCATTAAATACGAGCAGTACTTC	CASSPVGGSIKYEQYF
TRBV6-5	.	.	TRBJ2-5	TGTGCCAGCAGTTATCGCCCCAGGGGTCTGGGGACCCAGTACTTC	CASSYRPRGLGTQYF
TRBV6-5	.	.	TRBJ2-3	TGTGCCAGCACCGCCACAGATACGCAGTATTTT	CASTATDTQYF
TRBV7-8	TRBD2	.	TRBJ2-7	TGTGCCAGCAGCTTAGCGCTCGCGGGGGGTCGGTGGGAGCAGTACTTC	CASSLALAGGRWEQYF
TRBV11-2	.	.	TRBJ2-5	TGTGCCAGCAGCTTAACAGACCAAGAGACCCAGTACTTC	CASSLTDQETQYF
TRBV7-3	TRBD2	.	TRBJ2-2	TGTGCCAGCAGCCCGGGAGGGGGGCGAGTCGGGGAGCTGTTTTTT	CASSPGGGRVGELFF
TRBV6-6	.	.	TRBJ2-3	TGTGCCAGCAGCCCCCGGGTTAGCACAGATACGCAGTATTTT	CASSPRVSTDTQYF
TRBV6-5	TRBD1	.	TRBJ1-6	TGTGCCAGCAGCCGTGGACAGGGATATTCACCCCTCCACTTT	CASSRGQGYSPLHF
TRBV7-2	.	.	TRBJ1-1	TGTGCCAGCAGAGGACAACAGAACACTGAAGCTTTCTTT	CASRGQQNTEAFF
TRBV2	TRBD2	.	TRBJ2-1	TGTGCCAGCAGGTCCGTCCTAGCGGGGGCTTTCTACAATGAGCAGTTCTTC	CASRSVLAGAFYNEQFF
TRBV5-6	.	few	TRBJ1-6	TGTGCCAGCAGCTTCGGGCAGGGAGGTAATTCACCCCTCCACTTT	CASSFGQGGNSPLHF
TRBV29-1	.	.	TRBJ1-2	TGCAGCGTTGGATTGGGGGCTGGGGACTATGGCTACACCTTC	CSVGLGAGDYGYTF
TRBV18	.	.	TRBJ2-6	TGTGCCAGCTCACCATACGCGACTGGGGCCAACGTCCTGACTTTC	CASSPYATGANVLTF
TRBV27	.	.	TRBJ2-1	TGTGCCAGCAGTCAAGGGCGGGTGTACAATGAGCAGTTCTTC	CASSQGRVYNEQFF
TRBV6-5	.	.	TRBJ1-5	TGTGCCAGCAGTTGCGGAACAGATTCGAGTAGATGTCCCCAGCATTTT	CASSCGTDSSRCPQHF
TRBV7-9	TRBD1	.	TRBJ2-7	TGTGCCAGCAGCCTGAATTCGGGGACAGGCTCCTACGAGCAGTACTTC	CASSLNSGTGSYEQYF
TRBV9	TRBD1	.	TRBJ2-7	TGTGCCAGCAGCGTAGGGGGGACAGGGGGCAACGAGCAGTACTTC	CASSVGGTGGNEQYF
TRBV4-3	.	.	TRBJ1-2	TGCGCCAGCAGCCAAGCCGGTGACCTAAGCCTCTATGGCTACACCTTC	CASSQAGDLSLYGYTF
TRBV2	TRBD1	.	TRBJ1-5	TGTGCCAGCACCGGACAGGGGGATCAGCCCCAGCATTTT	CASTGQGDQPQHF
TRBV25-1	.	.	TRBJ1-1	TGTGCCAGCAGTGCGACCTTAACAGGGAGCACTGAAGCTTTCTTT	CASSATLTGSTEAFF
TRBV5-6	.	.	TRBJ1-2	TGTGCCAGCAGCTTGGGACAGTTCTACACCTTC	CASSLGQFYTF
TRBV5-4	TRBD2	.	TRBJ2-7	TGTGCCAGCAGCTTAGCGGGGGGTGCCTACGAGCAGTACTTC	CASSLAGGAYEQYF
TRBV7-9	.	.	TRBJ2-7	TGTGCCAGCAGCTTGGGCAGGGGGGGCCTGTACTTC	CASSLGRGGLYF
TRBV5-1	TRBD2	.	TRBJ2-1	TGCGCCAGCAGCCTCCTGGGGGGGACCTACAATGAGCAGTTCTTC	CASSLLGGTYNEQFF
TRBV30	TRBD1	.	TRBJ1-2	TGTGCCTGGAGTGAAAGACAGGGGGCGAGCGGCTACACCTTC	CAWSERQGASGYTF
TRBV6-5	.	.	TRBJ1-2	TGTGCCAGCAGTTTACAGGGAGTCGATGGCTACACCTTC	CASSLQGVDGYTF
TRBV7-9	.	.	TRBJ2-2	TGTGCCAGCAGATATGGGGGAGGAACCGGGGAGCTGTTTTTT	CASRYGGGTGELFF
TRBV29-1	.	.	TRBJ1-2	TGCAGCGTAGACGACATCGGCTATGGCTACACCTTC	CSVDDIGYGYTF
TRBV7-9	.	.	TRBJ1-2	TGTGCCAGCAGCTTAACCGTTGCGACAACTAACTATGGCTACACCTTC	CASSLTVATTNYGYTF
TRBV19	TRBD2	once	TRBJ2-2	TGTGCCAGTAGTCCTAGCGGGGGCGGGGAGCTGTTTTTT	CASSPSGGGELFF
TRBV15	.	.	TRBJ1-1	TGTGCCACCAGCAGGGGGGGACGGATGAACACTGAAGCTTTCTTT	CATSRGGRMNTEAFF
TRBV7-9	TRBD1	.	TRBJ2-7	TGTGCCAGCAGCCCCGACAGGGGGGTTACAACCTACGAGCAGTACTTC	CASSPDRGVTTYEQYF
TRBV4-3	.	once	TRBJ2-5	TGCGCCAGCAGCCAAGATGACAGCCAGCAGACCCAGTACTTC	CASSQDDSQQTQYF
TRBV20-1	.	.	TRBJ2-7	TGCAGTGTACCGTCCTACGAGCAGTACTTC	CSVPSYEQYF
TRBV10-3	.	.	TRBJ2-3	TGTGCCATCAGTGGGCAGACTAGCACAGATACGCAGTATTTT	CAISGQTSTDTQYF
TRBV28	.	.	TRBJ1-1	TGTGCCAGCAGTTTATACGCCAGGACATCGAACACTGAAGCTTTCTTT	CASSLYARTSNTEAFF
TRBV6-5	.	.	TRBJ2-5	TGTGCCAGCAGTTACTCGGGGGTGGGAGAGACCCAGTACTTC	CASSYSGVGETQYF
TRBV7-9	.	once	TRBJ1-2	TGTGCCAGCAGCTTAGGGGATGGCTACACCTTC	CASSLGDGYTF
TRBV9	TRBD2	.	TRBJ2-1	TGTGCCAGCACGCCTAGCGGGGGAACCTACAATGAGCAGTTCTTC	CASTPSGGTYNEQFF
TRBV18	.	.	TRBJ2-7	TGTGCCAGCTCACCCCGAGTGACCTACGAGCAGTACTTC	CASSPRVTYEQYF
TRBV4-1	TRBD1	.	TRBJ2-2	TGCGCCAGCAGCCAAGCTGACAGGGCTGGGCAGTGGGAGCTGTTTTTT	CASSQADRAGQWELFF
TRBV15	.	.	TRBJ2-7	TGTGCCACCAGCAGAGAGATTACCCGAGGAGGGTACGAGCAGTACTTC	CATSREITRGGYEQYF
TRBV4-2	.	.	TRBJ2-7	TGTGCCAGCAGCCAAGATGTTTCTTACTACGAGCAGTACTTC	CASSQDVSYYEQYF
TRBV6-6	TRBD1	.	TRBJ1-4	TGTGCCAGCAGTTACTCGGGACAGGGGGAGGAAAAACTGTTTTTT	CASSYSGQGEEKLFF
TRBV5-4	.	.	TRBJ1-4	TGTGCCAGCAGCTTGGACGCTGGGAATGAAAAACTGTTTTTT	CASSLDAGNEKLFF
TRBV7-9	TRBD1	.	TRBJ2-5	TGTGCCAGCAGCTCAGGGACAGGGGGCAGAGAGACCCAGTACTTC	CASSSGTGGRETQYF
TRBV9	.	.	TRBJ2-3	TGTGCCAGCAGCGTAGGAAGGGGGGGGCGATACACAGATACGCAGTATTTT	CASSVGRGGRYTDTQYF
TRBV9	TRBD2	.	TRBJ2-5	TGTGCCAGCAGCGTAGGCGGGGGGGCGGTAGAGACCCAGTACTTC	CASSVGGGAVETQYF
TRBV7-9	.	.	TRBJ2-2	TGTGCCAGCAGCTTAGATAGGGCCACCGGGGAGCTGTTTTTT	CASSLDRATGELFF
TRBV5-6	.	.	TRBJ1-2	TGTGCCAGCAGCTTGGGATCTAACTATGGCTACACCTTC	CASSLGSNYGYTF
TRBV7-9	TRBD1	.	TRBJ1-5	TGTGCCAGCAGCGGGACAGGACAAGGATATAGCAATCAGCCCCAGCATTTT	CASSGTGQGYSNQPQHF
TRBV4-1	.	.	TRBJ1-2	TGCGCCAGCAGCCCCCCCGGCGCAGGCTACACCTTC	CASSPPGAGYTF
TRBV27	TRBD1	.	TRBJ2-7	TGTGCCAGCAGTCGGGGGACAGGGGGATTCTACGAGCAGTACTTC	CASSRGTGGFYEQYF
TRBV9	.	.	TRBJ2-2	TGTGCCAGCAGCCCTAGGAGCTACGACACCGGGGAGCTGTTTTTT	CASSPRSYDTGELFF
TRBV15	TRBD1	.	TRBJ1-2	TGTGCCACGGCCTCAGGGACAGACTATGGCTACACCTTC	CATASGTDYGYTF
TRBV30	.	once	TRBJ1-5	TGTGCCTGGAGTGCGGATAGCAATCAGCCCCAGCATTTT	CAWSADSNQPQHF
TRBV19	TRBD1	.	TRBJ1-2	TGTGCCAGTAGCAGCTTGGACAGGGGATCGGGTGGCTACACCTTC	CASSSLDRGSGGYTF
TRBV6-1	.	.	TRBJ1-4	TGTGCCAGCAGTGAGAGTAAGGGGGCTAATGAAAAACTGTTTTTT	CASSESKGANEKLFF